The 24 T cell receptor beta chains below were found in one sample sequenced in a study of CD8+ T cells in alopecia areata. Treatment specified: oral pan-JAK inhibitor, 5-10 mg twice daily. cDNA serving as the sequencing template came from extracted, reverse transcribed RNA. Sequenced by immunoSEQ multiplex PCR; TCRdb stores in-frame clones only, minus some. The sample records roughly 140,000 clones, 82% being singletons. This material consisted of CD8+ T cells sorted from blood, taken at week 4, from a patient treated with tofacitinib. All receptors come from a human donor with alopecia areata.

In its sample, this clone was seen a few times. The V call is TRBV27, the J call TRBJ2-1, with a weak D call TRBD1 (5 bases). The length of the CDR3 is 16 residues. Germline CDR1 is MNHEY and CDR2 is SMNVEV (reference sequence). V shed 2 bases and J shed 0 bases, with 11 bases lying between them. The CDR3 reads CASSLDGASSYNEQFF. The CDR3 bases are TGTGCCAGCAGTTTAGATGGGGCTAGCTCCTACAATGAGCAGTTCTTC.

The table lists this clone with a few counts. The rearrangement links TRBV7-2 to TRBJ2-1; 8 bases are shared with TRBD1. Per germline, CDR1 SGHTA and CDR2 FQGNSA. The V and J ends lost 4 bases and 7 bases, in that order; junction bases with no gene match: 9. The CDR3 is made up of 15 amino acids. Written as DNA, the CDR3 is TGTGCCAGCAGCTCGACACCCGGGACAGGTAATGAGCAGTTCTTC. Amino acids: CASSSTPGTGNEQFF.

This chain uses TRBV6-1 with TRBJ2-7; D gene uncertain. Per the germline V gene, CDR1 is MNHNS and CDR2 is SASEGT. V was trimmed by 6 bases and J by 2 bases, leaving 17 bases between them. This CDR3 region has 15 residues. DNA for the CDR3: TGTGCCAGCAGCGAGACCGGGCCCTCTCCCTACGAGCAGTACTTC. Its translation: CASSETGPSPYEQYF.

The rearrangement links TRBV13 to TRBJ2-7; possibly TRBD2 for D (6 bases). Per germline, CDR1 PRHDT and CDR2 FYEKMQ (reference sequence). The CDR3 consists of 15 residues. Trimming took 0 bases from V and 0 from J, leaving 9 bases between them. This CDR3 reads CASSLGRGSSYEQYF. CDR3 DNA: TGTGCCAGCAGCTTAGGGCGGGGTTCCTCCTACGAGCAGTACTTC.

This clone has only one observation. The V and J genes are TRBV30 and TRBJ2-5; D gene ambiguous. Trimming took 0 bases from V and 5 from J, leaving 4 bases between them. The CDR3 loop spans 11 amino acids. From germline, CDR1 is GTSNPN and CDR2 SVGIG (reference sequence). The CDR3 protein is CAWSVRETQYF. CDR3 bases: TGTGCCTGGAGTGTACGGGAGACCCAGTACTTC.

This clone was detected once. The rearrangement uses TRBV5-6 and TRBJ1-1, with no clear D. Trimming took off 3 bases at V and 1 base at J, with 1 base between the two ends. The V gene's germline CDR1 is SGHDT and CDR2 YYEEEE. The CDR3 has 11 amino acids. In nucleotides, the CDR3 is TGTGCCAGCAGCTCGAACACTGAAGCTTTCTTT. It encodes CASSSNTEAFF.

CDR3 sequence (DNA): TGTGCCAGCAGTTTATCCTGGCAGGGCCTACTAGGATACGAGCAGTACTTC. It codes for CASSLSWQGLLGYEQYF. This chain links TRBV27 with TRBJ2-7, with D perhaps matching TRBD1 or TRBD2 (5 bases each). Looked up from germline, CDR1 is MNHEY and CDR2 is SMNVEV (reference sequence). V lost 0 bases and J 4 bases, leaving 19 bases between the germline ends. The CDR3 is 17 amino acids.

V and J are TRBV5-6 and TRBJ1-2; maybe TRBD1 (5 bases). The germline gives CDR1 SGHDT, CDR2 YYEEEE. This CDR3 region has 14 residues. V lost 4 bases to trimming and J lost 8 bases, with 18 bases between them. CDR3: CASSPVGTGEGYTF. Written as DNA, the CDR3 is TGTGCCAGCAGCCCCGTAGGGACCGGAGAAGGCTACACCTTC. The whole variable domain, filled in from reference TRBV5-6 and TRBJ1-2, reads DAGVTQSPTHLIKTRGQQVTLRCSPKSGHDTVSWYQQALGQGPQFIFQYYEEEERQRGNFPDRFSGHQFPNYSSELNVNALLLGDSALYLCASSPVGTGEGYTFGSGTRLTVV.

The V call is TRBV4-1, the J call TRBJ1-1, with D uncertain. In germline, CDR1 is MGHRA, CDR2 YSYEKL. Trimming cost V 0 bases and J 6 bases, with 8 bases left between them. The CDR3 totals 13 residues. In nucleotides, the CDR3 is TGCGCCAGCAGCCAAGATGTTGGGTCTGAAGCTTTCTTT. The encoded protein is CASSQDVGSEAFF.

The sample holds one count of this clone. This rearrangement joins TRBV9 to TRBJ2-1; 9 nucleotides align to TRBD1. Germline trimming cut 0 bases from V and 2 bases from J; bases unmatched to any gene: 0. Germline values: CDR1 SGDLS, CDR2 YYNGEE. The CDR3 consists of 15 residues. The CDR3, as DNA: TGTGCCAGCAGCGTAGGACAGGGGGCCTACAATGAGCAGTTCTTC. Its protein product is CASSVGQGAYNEQFF.

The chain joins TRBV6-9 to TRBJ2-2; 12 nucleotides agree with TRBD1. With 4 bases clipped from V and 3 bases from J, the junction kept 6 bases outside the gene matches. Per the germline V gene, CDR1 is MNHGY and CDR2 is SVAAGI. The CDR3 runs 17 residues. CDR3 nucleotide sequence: TGTGCCAGCAGTTCCCGCCGGGACAGGGGGCACACCGGGGAGCTGTTTTTT. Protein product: CASSSRRDRGHTGELFF.

The CDR3 DNA sequence: TGTGCCAGCAGCCCGGGACGGATAACTAATGAAAAACTGTTTTTT. Its translation is CASSPGRITNEKLFF. This sequence joins TRBV14 and TRBJ1-4, with D maybe TRBD1 (5 bases). The V gene's germline CDR1 is SGHDN and CDR2 FVKESK. The CDR3 runs to 15 residues. The V and J ends lost 4 bases and 1 base respectively, with 10 bases between them.

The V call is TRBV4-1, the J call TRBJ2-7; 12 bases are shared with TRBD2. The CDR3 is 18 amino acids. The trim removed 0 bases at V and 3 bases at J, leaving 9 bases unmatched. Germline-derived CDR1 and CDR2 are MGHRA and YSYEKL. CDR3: CASSQEFLAGGPGYEQYF. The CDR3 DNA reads TGCGCCAGCAGCCAAGAATTCCTAGCGGGGGGGCCCGGCTACGAGCAGTACTTC.

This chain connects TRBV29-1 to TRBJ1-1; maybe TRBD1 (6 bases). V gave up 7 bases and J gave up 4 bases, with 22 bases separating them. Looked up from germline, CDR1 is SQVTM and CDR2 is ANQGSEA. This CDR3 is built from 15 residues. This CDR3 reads CSAHLYRDWGTEAFF. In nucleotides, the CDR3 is TGCAGCGCTCACCTATACAGGGACTGGGGCACTGAAGCTTTCTTT.

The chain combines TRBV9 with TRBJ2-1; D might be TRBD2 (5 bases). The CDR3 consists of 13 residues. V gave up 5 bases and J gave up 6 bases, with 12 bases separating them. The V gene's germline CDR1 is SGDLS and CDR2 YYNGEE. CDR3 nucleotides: TGTGCCAGCAGTTCGGGATTGGGCAATGAGCAGTTCTTC. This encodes CASSSGLGNEQFF.

CDR3: CASSNRDSSYEQYF. Written as DNA, the CDR3 is TGTGCCAGCAGCAATCGGGACAGCTCCTACGAGCAGTACTTC. The rearrangement joins TRBV5-4 to TRBJ2-7; 7 nucleotides match TRBD1. Trimming removed 4 bases from V and 0 bases from J; junction bases left unmatched: 4. From germline, CDR1 is SGHNT and CDR2 YYREEE (reference sequence). The length of the CDR3 is 14 residues.

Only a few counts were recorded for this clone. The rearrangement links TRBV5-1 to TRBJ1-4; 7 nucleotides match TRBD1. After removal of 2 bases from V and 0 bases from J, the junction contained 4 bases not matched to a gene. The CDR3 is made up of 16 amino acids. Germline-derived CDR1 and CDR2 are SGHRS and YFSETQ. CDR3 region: CASSFRGTSTNEKLFF. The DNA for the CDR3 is TGCGCCAGCAGCTTCAGGGGGACCTCAACTAATGAAAAACTGTTTTTT.

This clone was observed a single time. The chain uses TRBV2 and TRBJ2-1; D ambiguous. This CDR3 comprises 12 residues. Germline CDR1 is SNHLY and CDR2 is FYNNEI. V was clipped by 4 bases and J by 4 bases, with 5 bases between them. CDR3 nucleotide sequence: TGTGCCAGCAGTGGAGGATACAATGAGCAGTTCTTC. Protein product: CASSGGYNEQFF.

CDR3 region: CASSQVRAGAVPDEQFF. The CDR3 bases are TGCGCCAGCAGCCAAGTAAGAGCGGGGGCCGTCCCCGATGAGCAGTTCTTC. J is TRBJ2-1 and V is TRBV4-1; 8 positions agree with TRBD2. Germline values: CDR1 MGHRA, CDR2 YSYEKL. This CDR3 contains 17 residues. Trimming at V came to 1 base and at J to 8 bases, leaving 13 bases not matched to a gene.

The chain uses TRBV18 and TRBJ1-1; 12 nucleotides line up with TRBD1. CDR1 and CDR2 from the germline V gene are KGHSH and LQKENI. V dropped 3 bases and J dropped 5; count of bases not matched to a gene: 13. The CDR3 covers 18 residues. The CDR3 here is CASSPELGTGGTITEAFF. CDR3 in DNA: TGTGCCAGCTCACCCGAGCTCGGGACAGGGGGCACGATAACTGAAGCTTTCTTT.

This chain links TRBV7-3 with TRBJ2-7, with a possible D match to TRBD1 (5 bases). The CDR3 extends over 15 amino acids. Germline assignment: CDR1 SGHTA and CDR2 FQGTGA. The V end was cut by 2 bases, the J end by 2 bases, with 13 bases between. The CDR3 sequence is CASSLLAGATYEQYF. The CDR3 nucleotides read TGTGCCAGCAGCTTACTGGCTGGGGCTACCTACGAGCAGTACTTC.

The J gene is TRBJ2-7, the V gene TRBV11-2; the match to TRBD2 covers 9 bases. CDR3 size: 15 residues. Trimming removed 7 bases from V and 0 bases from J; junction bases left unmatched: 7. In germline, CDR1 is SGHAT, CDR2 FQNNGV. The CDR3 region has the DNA TGTGCCAGCATGGGCGGGGGGGCCTCCTCCTACGAGCAGTACTTC. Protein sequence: CASMGGGASSYEQYF.

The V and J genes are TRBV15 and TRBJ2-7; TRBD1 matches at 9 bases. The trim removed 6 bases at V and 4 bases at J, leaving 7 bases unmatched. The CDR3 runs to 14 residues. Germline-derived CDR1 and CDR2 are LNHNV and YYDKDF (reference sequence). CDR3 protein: CATSTDRGGYEQYF. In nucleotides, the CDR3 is TGTGCCACCAGTACGGACAGGGGTGGATACGAGCAGTACTTC.

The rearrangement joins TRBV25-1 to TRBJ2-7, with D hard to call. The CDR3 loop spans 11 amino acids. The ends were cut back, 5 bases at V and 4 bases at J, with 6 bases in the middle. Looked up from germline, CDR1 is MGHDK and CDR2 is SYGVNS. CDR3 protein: CASSPSYEQYF. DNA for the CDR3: TGTGCCAGCAGTCCTAGTTACGAGCAGTACTTC.